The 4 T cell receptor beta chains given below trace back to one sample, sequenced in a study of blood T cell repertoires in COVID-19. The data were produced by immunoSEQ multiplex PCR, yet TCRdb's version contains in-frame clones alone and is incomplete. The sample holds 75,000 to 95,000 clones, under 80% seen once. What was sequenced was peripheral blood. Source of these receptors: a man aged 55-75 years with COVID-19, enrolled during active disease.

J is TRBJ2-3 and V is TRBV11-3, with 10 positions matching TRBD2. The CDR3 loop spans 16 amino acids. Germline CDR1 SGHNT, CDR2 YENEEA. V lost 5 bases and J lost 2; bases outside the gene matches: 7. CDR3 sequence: CASSPKAGGVTDTQYF. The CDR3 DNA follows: TGTGCCAGCAGCCCCAAAGCGGGGGGGGTCACAGATACGCAGTATTTT.

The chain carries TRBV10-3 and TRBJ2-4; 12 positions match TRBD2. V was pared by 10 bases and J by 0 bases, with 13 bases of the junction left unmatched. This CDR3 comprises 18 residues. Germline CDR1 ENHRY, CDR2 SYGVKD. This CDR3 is CASGGSGTSGLAKNIQYF. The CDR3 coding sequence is TGTGCCAGCGGTGGTTCGGGGACTAGCGGGTTAGCCAAAAACATTCAGTACTTC.

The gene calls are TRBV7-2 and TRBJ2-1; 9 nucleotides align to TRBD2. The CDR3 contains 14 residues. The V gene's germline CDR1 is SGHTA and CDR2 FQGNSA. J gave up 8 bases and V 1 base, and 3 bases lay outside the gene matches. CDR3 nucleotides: TGTGCCAGCAGCTTAGGCGGGAGGGCGGATGAGCAGTTCTTC. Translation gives CASSLGGRADEQFF. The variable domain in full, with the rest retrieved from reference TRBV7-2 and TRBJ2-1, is GAGVSQSPSNKVTEKGKDVELRCDPISGHTALYWYRQSLGQGLEFLIYFQGNSAPDKSGLPSDRFSAERTGGSVSTLTIQRTQQEDSAVYLCASSLGGRADEQFFGPGTRLTVL.

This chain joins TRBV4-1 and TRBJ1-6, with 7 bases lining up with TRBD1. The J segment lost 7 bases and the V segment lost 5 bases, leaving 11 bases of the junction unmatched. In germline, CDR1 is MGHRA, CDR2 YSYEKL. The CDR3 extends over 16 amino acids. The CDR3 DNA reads TGCGCCAGCAGCTTAGGGGGCGCAGGGGGGAATTCACCCCTCCACTTT. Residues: CASSLGGAGGNSPLHF.